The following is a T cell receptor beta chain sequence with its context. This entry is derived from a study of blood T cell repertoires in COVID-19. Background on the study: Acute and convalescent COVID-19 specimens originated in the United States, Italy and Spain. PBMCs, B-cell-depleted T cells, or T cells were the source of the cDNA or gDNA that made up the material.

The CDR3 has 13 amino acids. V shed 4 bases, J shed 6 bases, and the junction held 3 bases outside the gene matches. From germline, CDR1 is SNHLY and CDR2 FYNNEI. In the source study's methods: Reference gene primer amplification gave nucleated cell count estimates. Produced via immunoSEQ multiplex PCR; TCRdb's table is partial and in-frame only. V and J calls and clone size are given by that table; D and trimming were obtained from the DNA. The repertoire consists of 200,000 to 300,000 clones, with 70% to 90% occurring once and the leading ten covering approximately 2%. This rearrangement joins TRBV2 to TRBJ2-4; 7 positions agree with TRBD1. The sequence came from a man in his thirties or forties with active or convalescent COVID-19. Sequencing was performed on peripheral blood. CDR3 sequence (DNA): TGTGCCAGCAGTGGGACAGGAGTAAACATTCAGTACTTC. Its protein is CASSGTGVNIQYF. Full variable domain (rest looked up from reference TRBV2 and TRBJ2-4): EPEVTQTPSHQVTQMGQEVILRCVPISNHLYFYWYRQILGQKVEFLVSFYNNEISEKSEIFDDQFSVERPDGSNFTLKIRSTKLEDSAMYFCASSGTGVNIQYFGAGTRLSVL.